The TCR beta chain described here comes from a study of tumor and adjacent non-tumor tissue in lung cancer. No cell sorting was done before RNA was extracted from the tissue. TCRbeta libraries were built with three rounds of nested PCR, modified from ARM-PCR. TCRdb independently ran MiXCR on the multiplex PCR reads; one entry per CDR3 protein. The data show 100,000 to 120,000 distinct CDR3 sequences, with under 90% seen just once and approximately 22% held by the top ten. About this clonotype: At one end, the junction sequence differs from germline, possibly due to a read error.

This CDR3 has 16 residues. This sequence originates from a man in his 70s with non-small cell lung cancer. V gene TRBV12-3 or TRBV12-4 combines with J gene TRBJ2-2; TRBD2 matches at 8 bases. The sequenced sample consisted of lung tumor tissue. CDR3 protein: CASSFSLRLAPGELFF. CDR3 DNA sequence: TGTGCCAGCAGTTTTTCCTTGAGACTAGCGCCCGGGGAGTTGTTTTTT.